This paragraph reports one TCR beta chain. The target antigen is unknown. V dropped 3 bases and J dropped 7; count of bases not matched to a gene: 5. The CDR3 contains 16 residues. Germline CDR1 and CDR2: SGHNT and YYREEE (reference sequence). In the PCR, 60 Vbeta and 13 Jbeta primers were used. Clones were read by immunoSEQ multiplex PCR, and TCRdb kept only the in-frame ones, dropping some. In all, the sample yields around 76,000 clones. This entry belongs to a study of cytomegalovirus exposure and HLA in healthy donors. Study details: Samples from HLA-typed donors yielded about 85 million unique TCRs in an early data release. Study-wide results and caveats: The later analysis indicated that the majority of CMV-associated TCR beta chains appeared HLA-restricted. In an earlier analysis, productive rearrangement rates for most beta V segments clustered near 87% or 30%.

The sequenced sample was PBMCs. The receptor was derived from a middle-aged man in good health and CMV-seronegative. The V call is TRBV5-4, the J call TRBJ2-1, with TRBD2 matching over 15 bases. The CDR3 DNA follows: TGTGCCAGCAGCTCCCGGACTAGCGGGGGGGGGAATGAGCAGTTCTTC. Translated, it gives CASSSRTSGGGNEQFF.